Listed here are 11 T cell receptor beta chains from one sample, sequenced in a study of OX40 agonist ivuxolimab in advanced cancers. Here immunoSEQ multiplex PCR was the method, and the copy in TCRdb shows in-frame clones only, minus some. This sample has 60,000 to 65,000 clones, with roughly 84% found just once. The input for sequencing was CD4+ or CD8+ T cells sorted from blood, taken in a trial of the OX40 agonist ivuxolimab. The receptors come from an adult with an advanced solid tumor such as melanoma, head and neck, liver or kidney cancer.

This chain uses TRBV5-5 with TRBJ2-7; D gene unclear. With 1 base removed from V and 2 bases from J, the gap between germline ends came to 19 bases. CDR1 is SGHKS and CDR2 is YYEKEE in the germline V gene (reference sequence). This CDR3 contains 17 residues. The CDR3 DNA sequence: TGTGCCAGCAGCTTGTACTTCGGTCGTATCGTGACCTACGAGCAGTACTTC. As protein: CASSLYFGRIVTYEQYF.

The V call is TRBV4-1, the J call TRBJ1-1; unclear D gene. The CDR3 length is 19 residues. Per the germline V gene, CDR1 is MGHRA and CDR2 is YSYEKL. The V end lost 0 bases, the J end lost 3 bases, and 23 bases lay between the germline ends. CDR3 in amino acids: CASSQEIPESTYLDTEAFF. In DNA, the CDR3 is TGCGCCAGCAGCCAAGAAATCCCCGAATCTACCTACCTGGACACTGAAGCTTTCTTT.

This rearrangement joins TRBV29-1 to TRBJ2-3, with TRBD2 matching 11 bases. Per the germline V gene, CDR1 is SQVTM and CDR2 is ANQGSEA. J lost 2 bases, V lost 6 bases, and 4 bases had no gene match. The CDR3 is made up of 14 amino acids. DNA for the CDR3: TGCAGCGTAGGGACTAGCGGATTCACAGATACGCAGTATTTT. It codes for CSVGTSGFTDTQYF.

This chain uses TRBV5-5 with TRBJ2-3, with 11 bases fitting TRBD2. The J segment lost 5 bases and the V segment lost 4 bases, leaving 9 bases of the junction unmatched. The CDR3 has 16 amino acids. Germline assignment: CDR1 SGHKS and CDR2 YYEKEE (reference sequence). CDR3 region: CASSGDSGTSGDTQYF. Written as DNA, the CDR3 is TGTGCCAGCAGCGGGGACTCCGGGACTAGCGGAGATACGCAGTATTTT.

The sample holds a few counts of this clone. The chain recombines TRBV2 with TRBJ2-5; 13 nucleotides agree with TRBD2. CDR1 is SNHLY, CDR2 FYNNEI, per germline. V trimming: 5 bases; J trimming: 5 bases; junction bases outside the gene matches: 2. The length of the CDR3 is 14 residues. This CDR3 is CASSLLAGGETQYF. The CDR3 bases are TGTGCCAGCAGTTTACTAGCGGGGGGGGAGACCCAGTACTTC.

The genes are TRBV5-1 and TRBJ1-2; no firm D call. V lost 0 bases and J lost 2, with 8 bases in between. Germline CDR1 is SGHRS and CDR2 is YFSETQ. The CDR3 runs to 14 residues. The CDR3 DNA reads as TGCGCCAGCAGCTTGGACGGCAGCAACTATGGCTACACCTTC. Translated: CASSLDGSNYGYTF. The entire variable domain, with the rest obtained from reference TRBV5-1 and TRBJ1-2, is as follows: KAGVTQTPRYLIKTRGQQVTLSCSPISGHRSVSWYQQTPGQGLQFLFEYFSETQRNKGNFPGRFSGRQFSNSRSEMNVSTLELGDSALYLCASSLDGSNYGYTFGSGTRLTVV.

The V gene is TRBV11-3, the J gene TRBJ2-2; D call uncertain. This CDR3 has 11 amino acids. V was trimmed by 5 bases and J by 8 bases, leaving 6 bases between them. Germline-derived CDR1 and CDR2 are SGHNT and YENEEA. Here the CDR3 DNA reads TGTGCCAGCAGCGCCAGGGGGGAGCTGTTTTTT. The encoded protein is CASSARGELFF.

The rearrangement uses TRBV15 and TRBJ2-7; a weak D match, TRBD2 (7 bases). The CDR3 extends over 15 amino acids. The V end was cut by 1 base, the J end by 3 bases, with 13 bases between. Germline-derived CDR1 and CDR2 are LNHNV and YYDKDF (reference sequence). This CDR3 is CATSRGGEGVYEQYF. The CDR3 coding sequence is TGTGCCACCAGCAGAGGAGGGGAGGGGGTCTACGAGCAGTACTTC.

The sample holds a few counts of this clone. The V and J genes are TRBV7-9 and TRBJ2-3, with 9 bases aligning to TRBD2. Unmatched junction bases numbered 7, after V lost 1 base and J lost 2 bases. Germline V lookup: CDR1 SEHNR, CDR2 FQNEAQ (reference sequence). The CDR3 consists of 17 residues. CDR3 sequence (DNA): TGTGCCAGCAGCTTAGTCGCGCTAGCGGGGCCCACAGATACGCAGTATTTT. It yields the protein CASSLVALAGPTDTQYF.

The chain has TRBV5-1 and TRBJ1-1; a possible D gene is TRBD1 (5 bases). Germline V gene sequence: CDR1 SGHRS, CDR2 YFSETQ. V gave up 4 bases and J gave up 7 bases, with 11 bases separating them. The CDR3 contains 12 residues. The CDR3 DNA follows: TGCGCCAGCAGCGTAGAGGGGATTGAAGCTTTCTTT. Amino acid sequence: CASSVEGIEAFF.

This clone has a single count. The V and J genes are TRBV4-1 and TRBJ2-7; 7 bases align to TRBD1. V shed 4 bases, J shed 1 base, and the junction held 10 bases outside the gene matches. Germline CDR1 and CDR2: MGHRA and YSYEKL. The CDR3 totals 16 residues. CDR3 region: CASSRPGQVKSYEQYF. The CDR3 region has the DNA TGCGCCAGCAGCCGTCCAGGACAGGTCAAATCCTACGAGCAGTACTTC.